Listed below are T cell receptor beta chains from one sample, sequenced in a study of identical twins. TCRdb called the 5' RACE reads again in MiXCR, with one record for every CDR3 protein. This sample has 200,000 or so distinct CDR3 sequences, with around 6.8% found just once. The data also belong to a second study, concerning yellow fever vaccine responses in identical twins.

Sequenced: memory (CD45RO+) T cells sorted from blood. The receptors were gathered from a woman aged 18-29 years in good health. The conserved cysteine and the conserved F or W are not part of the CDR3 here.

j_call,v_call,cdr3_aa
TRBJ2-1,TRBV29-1,SVEQYEDNEQF
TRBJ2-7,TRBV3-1,ASSQAPRLAGPYEQY
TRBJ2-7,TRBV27,ASSPGQVGEQY
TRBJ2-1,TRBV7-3,ASSLTSGGAEQF
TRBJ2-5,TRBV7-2,ASSKGLAGVGETQY
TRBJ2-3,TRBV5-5,ASSLFGSGSADTQY
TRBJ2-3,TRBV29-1,SGRSSGRADTQY
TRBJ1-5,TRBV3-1,ASSPSTDNQPQH
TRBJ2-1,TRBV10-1,ASSERPGQGALGEQF
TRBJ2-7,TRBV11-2,ASSSTGTRAYEQY
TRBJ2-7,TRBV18,ASSPKGNEQY
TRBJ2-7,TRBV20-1,SAMGTGSYEQY
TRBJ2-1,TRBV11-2,ASSHTRGGSYNEQF
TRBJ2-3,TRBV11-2,ASSLVPGSPTDTQY
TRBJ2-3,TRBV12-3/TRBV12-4,ASSLKAGGTDTQY
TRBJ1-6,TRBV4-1,ASSQGWEGKTLSPLH
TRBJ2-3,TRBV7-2,ASSSSSGGAGTQY
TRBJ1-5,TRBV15,ATSREGEAQPQH
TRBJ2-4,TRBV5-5,ASSPEEGAKTDGNIQY
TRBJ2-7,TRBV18,ASSPKGGGGDEQY
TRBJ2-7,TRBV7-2,ASSLLAGQSSYEQY
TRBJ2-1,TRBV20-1,SARDQGGRAVGEQF
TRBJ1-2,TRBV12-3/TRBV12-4,ASTPARDYGYT
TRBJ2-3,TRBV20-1,SAGPPRGGVSTDTQY
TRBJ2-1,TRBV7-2,ASSSRLSGAYNEQF
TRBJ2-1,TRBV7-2,ASSSKRGGASYNEQF
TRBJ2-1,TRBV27,ASSTAGSQF
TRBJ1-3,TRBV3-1,ASSQGQAASGNTIY
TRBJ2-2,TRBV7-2,ASSFGTLRAGELF
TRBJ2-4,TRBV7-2,ASSFGTGVVKNIQY
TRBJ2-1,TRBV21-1,ASSKFKGRGTYNEQF
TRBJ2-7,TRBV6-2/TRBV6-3,ASTLTGGFSYEQY
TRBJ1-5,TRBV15,ATSRDPGKNQWPQH
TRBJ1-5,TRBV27,ASSSEGGQPQH
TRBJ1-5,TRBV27,ASSLRTGDDQPQH
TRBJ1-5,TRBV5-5,ASSLSGANNQPQH
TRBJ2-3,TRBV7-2,ASSWSQRETDTQY
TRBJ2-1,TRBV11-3,ASSLDSGLSHNEQF
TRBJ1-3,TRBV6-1,ASNLQGSGNTIY
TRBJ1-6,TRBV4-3,ASSQDGAGVNSPLH
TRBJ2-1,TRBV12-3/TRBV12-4,ASSFGGQGSNEQF
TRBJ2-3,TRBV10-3,AISPTSGNPDTQY
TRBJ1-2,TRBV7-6,ASSLGTGNTNYGYT
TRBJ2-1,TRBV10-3,AISDGQGRYNEQF
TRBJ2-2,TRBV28,ASSVGGLNTGELF
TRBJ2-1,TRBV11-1,ASTTQGADRSSYNEQF
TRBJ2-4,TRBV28,ASSLYGAAKNIQY
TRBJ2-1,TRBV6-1,ASRTNEAGGGRF
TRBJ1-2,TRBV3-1,ASSRNSDRGGYGYT
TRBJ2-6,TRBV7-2,ASSLGGQGVGANVLT
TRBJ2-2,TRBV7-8,ASSLLTNTGELF
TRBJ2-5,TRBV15,ATSRTPQVHAETQY